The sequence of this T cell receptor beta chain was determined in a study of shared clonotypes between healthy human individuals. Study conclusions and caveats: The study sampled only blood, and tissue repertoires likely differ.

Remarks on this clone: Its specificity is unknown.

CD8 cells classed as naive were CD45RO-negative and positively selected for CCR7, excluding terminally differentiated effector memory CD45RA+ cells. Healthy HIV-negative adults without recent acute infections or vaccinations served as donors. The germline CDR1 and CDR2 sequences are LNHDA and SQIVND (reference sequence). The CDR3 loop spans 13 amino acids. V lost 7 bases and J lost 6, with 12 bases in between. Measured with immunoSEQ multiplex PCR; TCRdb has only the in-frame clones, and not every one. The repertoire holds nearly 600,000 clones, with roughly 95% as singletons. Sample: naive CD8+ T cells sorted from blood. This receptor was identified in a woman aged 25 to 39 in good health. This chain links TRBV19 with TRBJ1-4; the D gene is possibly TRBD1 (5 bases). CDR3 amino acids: CASKGFRDEKLFF. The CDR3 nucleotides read TGTGCCAGTAAGGGGTTTAGGGATGAAAAACTGTTTTTT.